This paragraph reports one TCR beta chain. Antigen unknown. The listed genes are named as in mouse. The CDR3 end lies 1 residue beyond the end of the read and is filled in from the germline J gene. The CDR3 covers 14 residues. V was pared by 5 bases and J by 6 bases, with 2 bases of the junction left unmatched. Per germline, CDR1 SGHND and CDR2 FRSKSL. The sample originates from a study of tissue T cells after allogeneic stem cell transplantation. Whole-study findings and limits: TCR repertoires tracked anatomic similarity, regardless of disease or transplant status.

Time point specified: mouse harvest day 7 after allogeneic transplant. Mouse grafts combined 10^7 T-cell-depleted bone marrow cells with 10^6 splenic CD5+ T cells. Mice had MHC-mismatched B6 into BALB/c GVHD, sampled day 7 or 14. The data were produced by immunoSEQ multiplex PCR, yet TCRdb's version contains in-frame clones alone and is incomplete. The table lists over 8,500 clones, 40% to 50% of them singletons. The sample was skin. The TCR originated in a female BALB/c mouse given C57BL/6 T cells with graft-versus-host disease after an allogeneic hematopoietic cell transplant. The J gene is TRBJ1-6, the V gene TRBV15, with TRBD1 identical over 9 bases. TRBJ1-6 is an ORF, with its function uncertain. CDR3 DNA, as far as it was read: TGTGCCAGCAGTCGGACAGGGGCTAATTCGCCCCTCTAC. Translation: CASSRTGANSPLY. The CDR3 in its entirety is CASSRTGANSPLYF.